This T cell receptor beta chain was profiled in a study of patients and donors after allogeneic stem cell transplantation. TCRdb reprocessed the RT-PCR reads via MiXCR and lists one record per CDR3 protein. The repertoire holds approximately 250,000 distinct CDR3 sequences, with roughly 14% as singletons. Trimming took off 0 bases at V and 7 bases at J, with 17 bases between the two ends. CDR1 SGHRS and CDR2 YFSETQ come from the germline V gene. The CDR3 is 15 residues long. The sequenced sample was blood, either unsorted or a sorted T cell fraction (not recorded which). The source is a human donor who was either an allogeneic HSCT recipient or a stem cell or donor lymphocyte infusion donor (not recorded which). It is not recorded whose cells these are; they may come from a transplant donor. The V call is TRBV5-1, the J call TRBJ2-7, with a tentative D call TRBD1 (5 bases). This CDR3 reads CASSLAFKGQGEQYF. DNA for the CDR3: TGCGCCAGCAGCTTGGCCTTTAAGGGGCAGGGAGAGCAGTACTTC.